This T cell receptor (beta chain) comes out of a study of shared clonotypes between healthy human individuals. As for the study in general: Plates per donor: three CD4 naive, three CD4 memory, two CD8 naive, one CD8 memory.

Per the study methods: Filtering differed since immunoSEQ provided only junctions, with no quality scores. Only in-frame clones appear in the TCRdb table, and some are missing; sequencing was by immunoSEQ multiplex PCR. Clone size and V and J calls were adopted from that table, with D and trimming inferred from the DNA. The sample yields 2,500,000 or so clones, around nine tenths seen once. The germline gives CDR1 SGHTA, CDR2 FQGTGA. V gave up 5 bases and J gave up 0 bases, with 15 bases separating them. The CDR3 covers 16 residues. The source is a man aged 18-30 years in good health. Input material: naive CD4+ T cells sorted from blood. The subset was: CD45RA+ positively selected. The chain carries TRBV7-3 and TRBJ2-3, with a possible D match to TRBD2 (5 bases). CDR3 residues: CASSRDGRSSTDTQYF. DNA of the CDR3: TGTGCCAGCAGCCGAGATGGGAGATCTAGCACAGATACGCAGTATTTT.